Each of the 28 T cell receptor beta chains below was sequenced from the same sample in a study of blood T cell repertoires in COVID-19. Repertoires were generated with immunoSEQ multiplex PCR, while TCRdb's copy carries only in-frame clones and drops some. This sample has approximately 250,000 clones, with 84% found just once. What was sequenced was peripheral blood. The receptor source for this set is a woman aged 40 to 55 who had recovered from COVID-19.

The rearrangement links TRBV18 to TRBJ1-1; TRBD1 might be the D (5 bases). The CDR3 runs to 17 residues. Trimming removed 2 bases from V and 4 bases from J, with 20 bases in between. In germline, CDR1 is KGHSH, CDR2 LQKENI. The CDR3 region is CASSPVLSAGGGTEAFF. The CDR3 coding sequence is TGTGCCAGCTCACCAGTTCTTTCTGCGGGGGGGGGCACTGAAGCTTTCTTT.

The V gene is TRBV5-4, the J gene TRBJ2-2; D is unresolved. The length of the CDR3 is 13 residues. Trimming took off 4 bases at V and 9 bases at J, with 13 bases between the two ends. Germline V lookup: CDR1 SGHNT, CDR2 YYREEE (reference sequence). For the CDR3, the DNA is TGTGCCAGCAGCCCGGATGGAGCCCGGGAGCTGTTTTTT. Amino acid sequence: CASSPDGARELFF. The full variable domain, completed using reference TRBV5-4 and TRBJ2-2, is ETGVTQSPTHLIKTRGQQVTLRCSSQSGHNTVSWYQQALGQGPQFIFQYYREEENGRGNFPPRFSGLQFPNYSSELNVNALELDDSALYLCASSPDGARELFFGEGSRLTVL.

The chain links TRBV28 to TRBJ2-5; TRBD1 matches 8 bases. Germline loops: CDR1 MDHEN, CDR2 SYDVKM. V lost 4 bases to trimming and J lost 5 bases; unmatched junction nucleotides: 6. The CDR3 contains 14 residues. The CDR3 here is CASSSGQDYETQYF. The CDR3 nucleotides read TGTGCCAGCAGTTCGGGACAGGATTACGAGACCCAGTACTTC.

Only one count was recorded for this clone. The V gene is TRBV5-1, the J gene TRBJ2-1, with unresolved D. Trimming pared 4 bases from V and 9 bases from J, leaving 11 bases between. From germline, CDR1 is SGHRS and CDR2 YFSETQ. The CDR3 has 12 amino acids. CDR3 residues: CASSLNSFEQFF. The CDR3 nucleotides read TGCGCCAGCAGCCTAAACAGTTTTGAGCAGTTCTTC.

The chain recombines TRBV3-1 (or the pseudogene TRBV3-2) with TRBJ1-1; D unresolved. Germline lookup yields CDR1 LGHDT and CDR2 YNNKEL (reference sequence). Trimming stripped 2 bases from V and 0 bases from J, with 10 bases between. The CDR3 length is 15 residues. This CDR3 reads CASSQMTPMNTEAFF. Here the CDR3 DNA reads TGTGCCAGCAGCCAAATGACACCAATGAACACTGAAGCTTTCTTT.

This clone was seen once. The CDR3 protein is CASSAPAGLVPNYEQYF. The CDR3 DNA follows: TGTGCCAGCAGTGCCCCCGCAGGACTAGTCCCAAACTACGAGCAGTACTTC. The rearrangement uses TRBV25-1 and TRBJ2-7; 7 bases fit TRBD2. The V gene end was trimmed by 4 bases and the J gene end by 3 bases; junction bases not matched to a gene: 15. Germline lookup yields CDR1 MGHDK and CDR2 SYGVNS. The CDR3 spans 17 residues.

The chain combines TRBV2 with TRBJ2-2, with 7 bases aligning to TRBD1. Germline loops: CDR1 SNHLY, CDR2 FYNNEI. The J segment lost 6 bases and the V segment lost 6 bases, leaving 4 bases of the junction unmatched. The CDR3 runs 13 residues. The chain's CDR3 is CASSIQGAGELFF. The CDR3 DNA follows: TGTGCCAGCAGCATTCAGGGGGCCGGGGAGCTGTTTTTT.

The chain uses TRBV11-3 and TRBJ2-3; TRBD1 might be the D (5 bases). The CDR3 is 14 residues long. Germline CDR1 is SGHNT and CDR2 is YENEEA. V was clipped by 4 bases and J by 0 bases, with 8 bases between them. The CDR3 DNA sequence: TGTGCCAGCAGCTCACGACAGAGCACAGATACGCAGTATTTT. Protein: CASSSRQSTDTQYF.

J is TRBJ2-7 and V is TRBV5-1; 9 positions match TRBD2. The CDR3 extends over 15 amino acids. In germline, CDR1 is SGHRS, CDR2 YFSETQ. The V gene end was trimmed by 5 bases and the J gene end by 0 bases; junction bases not matched to a gene: 6. The CDR3 spells CASRSGTSTSYEQYF. The CDR3 nucleotides are TGCGCCAGCAGATCCGGGACTAGCACCTCCTACGAGCAGTACTTC.

The chain is built from TRBV5-1 and TRBJ1-4; 10 positions agree with TRBD1. J gave up 7 bases and V 0 bases, and 6 bases lay outside the gene matches. CDR3 length equals 16 residues. Germline V lookup: CDR1 SGHRS, CDR2 YFSETQ. CDR3 region: CASSLGQGAYGEKLFF. In nucleotides, the CDR3 is TGCGCCAGCAGCTTGGGACAGGGGGCGTACGGTGAAAAACTGTTTTTT.

The chain has TRBV6-5 and TRBJ1-4, with 9 positions matching TRBD1. J gave up 5 bases and V 6 bases, and 4 bases lay outside the gene matches. CDR3 length: 14 residues. The V gene's germline CDR1 is MNHEY and CDR2 SVGAGI. DNA for the CDR3: TGTGCCAGCAGGGGGACAGGGCAGAATGAAAAACTGTTTTTT. Its translation is CASRGTGQNEKLFF.

V and J are TRBV6-2 or TRBV6-3 and TRBJ2-7; the match to TRBD2 covers 12 bases. The junction had 10 bases not matched to a gene; V was cut back by 6 bases and J by 1 base. This CDR3 is 17 amino acids long. Germline CDR1 reads MNHEY; CDR2 reads SVGEGT. CDR3 DNA sequence: TGTGCCAGCAGCCATGGACTAGCGGGGCGATCTTCCTACGAGCAGTACTTC. This encodes CASSHGLAGRSSYEQYF.

The gene calls are TRBV18 and TRBJ2-5; D possibly corresponds to TRBD1 (6 bases). The CDR3 is made up of 14 amino acids. V gave up 3 bases and J gave up 4 bases, with 12 bases separating them. CDR1 KGHSH and CDR2 LQKENI come from the germline V gene. The DNA for the CDR3 is TGTGCCAGCTCACCGAGCAGGGGACCAGAGACCCAGTACTTC. Its translation: CASSPSRGPETQYF.

The chain links TRBV21-1 to TRBJ2-3; TRBD2 reflects the table's D call only, with no check against the DNA. TRBV21-1 is a recognized pseudogene. The CDR3 sequence is 18 residues long. The CDR3 DNA is TGTGCCAGCGGCGATGTCGGGACTAGCGGGAGTAGCACAGATACGCAGTATTTT. Protein: CASGDVGTSGSSTDTQYF.

This clone was recorded once. The chain combines TRBV6-5 with TRBJ1-1; 10 bases are shared with TRBD1. V shed 6 bases, J shed 5 bases, and the junction held 6 bases outside the gene matches. CDR1 is MNHEY, CDR2 SVGAGI, per germline. The CDR3 contains 14 residues. The CDR3 spells CASRGDRGHTEAFF. The CDR3 DNA reads TGTGCCAGCAGGGGGGACAGGGGACATACTGAAGCTTTCTTT.

The chain has TRBV6-5 and TRBJ1-1, with D possibly being TRBD1 (5 bases). CDR3 length: 13 amino acids. V was trimmed by 3 bases and J by 2 bases, leaving 7 bases between them. CDR1 and CDR2 (germline): MNHEY, SVGAGI. In DNA, the CDR3 is TGTGCCAGCAGTTATCAGGGCAACACTGAAGCTTTCTTT. This translates into CASSYQGNTEAFF.

J is TRBJ1-3 and V is TRBV7-8; D not certain. Trimming took off 5 bases at V and 4 bases at J, with 6 bases between the two ends. Germline loops: CDR1 SGHVS, CDR2 FQNEAQ. This CDR3 region has 12 residues. The DNA of the CDR3 is TGTGCCAGCAGCCAGCGAGGAAACACCATATATTTT. Its translation is CASSQRGNTIYF.

V gene TRBV13 combines with J gene TRBJ1-1; a possible D gene is TRBD1 (6 bases). Germline V gene data show CDR1 as PRHDT and CDR2 as FYEKMQ (reference sequence). V was clipped by 9 bases and J by 1 base, with 12 bases between them. The CDR3 runs to 13 residues. The chain's CDR3 is CASGSGANTEAFF. The CDR3, as DNA: TGTGCCAGTGGGTCAGGGGCGAACACTGAAGCTTTCTTT.

The chain joins TRBV7-6 to TRBJ1-2; weak D call: TRBD1 (6 bases). V was trimmed by 4 bases and J by 7 bases, leaving 7 bases between them. CDR1 and CDR2 (germline): SGHVS, FNYEAQ. This CDR3 has 11 residues. The CDR3, as DNA: TGTGCCAGCAGCTCGACAGGTGGCTACACCTTC. Translating it yields CASSSTGGYTF.

J is TRBJ2-3 and V is TRBV4-3, with 9 nucleotides matching TRBD2. Unmatched junction bases numbered 6, after V lost 0 bases and J lost 5 bases. This CDR3 region has 16 residues. Germline V gives CDR1 LGHNA, CDR2 YSLEER. The CDR3 spells CASSQEGGGALDTQYF. CDR3 bases: TGCGCCAGCAGCCAAGAAGGCGGGGGGGCCTTAGATACGCAGTATTTT.

The J gene is TRBJ2-6, the V gene TRBV21-1; the tabulated D call, TRBD1, remains unverified against the DNA. TRBV21-1 is a pseudogene segment. The CDR3 totals 18 residues. CDR3 bases: TGTGCCAGCATCCTCAAGGACAGGTTTAGCTCTGGGGCCAACGTCCTGACTTTC. It yields the protein CASILKDRFSSGANVLTF.

The chain recombines TRBV6-5 with TRBJ1-2; 9 bases are shared with TRBD1. The germline V gene has CDR1 MNHEY and CDR2 SVGAGI. This CDR3 spans 14 amino acids. V lost 5 bases, J lost 5 bases, and 6 bases stayed unmatched. CDR3 bases: TGTGCCAGCAGTCCCCGGACAGGGGTTTATGGCTACACCTTC. As protein: CASSPRTGVYGYTF.

This sequence joins TRBV9 and TRBJ1-5; D unresolved. Germline CDR1 SGDLS, CDR2 YYNGEE. Trimming cost V 8 bases and J 0 bases, with 12 bases left between them. The CDR3 extends over 14 amino acids. CDR3 nucleotide sequence: TGTGCCAGGAGGCAGACCTATAGCAATCAGCCCCAGCATTTT. This gives the protein CARRQTYSNQPQHF.

The CDR3 bases are TGTGCCAGCAGTCCAGGGTATGGCTACACCTTC. Amino acid sequence: CASSPGYGYTF. The V and J genes are TRBV6-5 and TRBJ1-2; the D gene is possibly TRBD1 (5 bases). This CDR3 is built from 11 residues. Germline V CDR1 and CDR2: MNHEY, SVGAGI. V lost 5 bases, J lost 5 bases, and 6 bases lay in between.

The rearrangement links TRBV5-5 to TRBJ1-3, with D possibly matching TRBD1 (6 bases). There are 15 residues in the CDR3. Trimming cost V 5 bases and J 1 base, with 13 bases left between them. In germline, CDR1 is SGHKS, CDR2 YYEKEE (reference sequence). CDR3 region: CASRLTGTSGNTIYF. The CDR3 coding sequence is TGTGCCAGCAGACTTACTGGGACATCTGGAAACACCATATATTTT.

The chain recombines TRBV5-1 with TRBJ2-1, with D possibly matching TRBD2 (5 bases). CDR3 length equals 14 residues. Germline CDR1 reads SGHRS; CDR2 reads YFSETQ. The germline V and J ends were trimmed by 4 bases and 0 bases, with 8 bases remaining between them. The CDR3 sequence: CASSPGSSYNEQFF. The CDR3 nucleotides read TGCGCCAGCAGCCCGGGAAGCTCCTACAATGAGCAGTTCTTC.

The chain combines TRBV27 with TRBJ2-3; 7 bases align to TRBD1. Germline loops: CDR1 MNHEY, CDR2 SMNVEV (reference sequence). The CDR3 loop spans 12 amino acids. Trimming removed 8 bases from V and 5 bases from J; junction bases left unmatched: 4. The CDR3 sequence is CASEGAGDTQYF. CDR3 coding DNA: TGTGCCAGCGAGGGGGCGGGAGATACGCAGTATTTT.

V usage is TRBV4-3 and J usage is TRBJ2-7; TRBD1 might be the D (6 bases). CDR1 is LGHNA and CDR2 is YSLEER in the germline V gene. Trimming removed 8 bases from V and 6 bases from J, with 17 bases in between. The CDR3 spans 13 residues. The CDR3 DNA reads as TGCGCCAGCGCGGCCGGCAGGGGTTCCGAGCAGTACTTC. It codes for CASAAGRGSEQYF.